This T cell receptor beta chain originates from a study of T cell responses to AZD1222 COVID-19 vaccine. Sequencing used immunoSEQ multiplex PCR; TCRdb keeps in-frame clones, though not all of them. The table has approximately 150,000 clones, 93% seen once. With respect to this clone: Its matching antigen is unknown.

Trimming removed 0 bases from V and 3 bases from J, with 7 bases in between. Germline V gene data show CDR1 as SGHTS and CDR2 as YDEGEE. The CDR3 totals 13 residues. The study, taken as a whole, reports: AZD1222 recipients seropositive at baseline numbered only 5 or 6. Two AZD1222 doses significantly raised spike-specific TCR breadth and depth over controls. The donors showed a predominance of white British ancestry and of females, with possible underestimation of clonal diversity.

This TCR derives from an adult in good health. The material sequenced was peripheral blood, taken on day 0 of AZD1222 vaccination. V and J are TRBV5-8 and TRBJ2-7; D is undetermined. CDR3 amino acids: CASSLELDYEQYF. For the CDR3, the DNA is TGTGCCAGCAGCTTGGAGTTGGACTACGAGCAGTACTTC.